This T cell receptor beta chain was documented in a study of T cell repertoires in cytomegalovirus infection. The study, taken as a whole, reports: Accumulated public TCR beta family frequency recognized individuals carrying CMV together with the relevant HLA.

To note about this clonotype: Antigen specificity is unknown.

TCRdb re-called the reads through MiXCR, storing one row per CDR3 protein. The sample contains 750,000 to 900,000 distinct CDR3 sequences, about 27% of which appear only once. CDR1 and CDR2 (germline): SQVTM, ANQGSEA. This CDR3 is built from 16 residues. The junction had 7 bases not matched to a gene; V was cut back by 1 base and J by 4 bases. The chain couples TRBV29-1 to TRBJ2-1, with 10 bases lining up with TRBD2. The TCR originated in a human donor in good health (CMV status not recorded). Some clones in this sample may be carry-over from other donors' samples. This sample comprised cultured CD8+ T cells from PBMCs, obtained from culture after CMV antigen stimulation. In DNA form, the CDR3 reads TGCAGCGTTGAAGTCTTTCTAGCGGGGGATTACAATGAGCAGTTCTTC. Its protein is CSVEVFLAGDYNEQFF.